This T cell receptor (beta chain) was documented in a study of CD8 T cells in ankylosing spondylitis. Study-level results: Reportedly, disease-linked clones are significantly enriched in ankylosing spondylitis patients' matched synovial fluid.

In regard to this clonotype: Its antigen is as yet unknown.

Germline V lookup: CDR1 LNHDA, CDR2 SQIVND (reference sequence). V was trimmed by 7 bases and J by 4 bases, leaving 10 bases between them. This CDR3 contains 12 residues. TCRdb called the 5' RACE reads again in MiXCR, with one record for every CDR3 protein. The table records roughly 150,000 distinct CDR3 sequences, around 9.6% of them present only once. The clonotype comes from a female donor with ankylosing spondylitis or in good health (not recorded which). Sequencing used blood, either unsorted or a sorted T cell fraction (not recorded which). This chain uses TRBV19 with TRBJ1-2; a weak D match, TRBD1 (5 bases). The CDR3 here is CASNAGTYGYTF. In DNA, the CDR3 is TGTGCCAGTAATGCCGGGACCTATGGCTACACCTTC.